The 31 T cell receptor beta chains below all came from one sample that was sequenced in a study of blood T cell repertoires in COVID-19. Assay: immunoSEQ multiplex PCR; the TCRdb copy retains only in-frame clones and omits some. The sample yields approximately 430,000 clones, 80% to 90% seen once. Sequencing was performed on peripheral blood. The receptors shown here come from a woman under 40 with active or convalescent COVID-19.

The genes are TRBV19 and TRBJ2-3; no clear D. The CDR3 consists of 12 residues. V lost 4 bases and J 4 bases, leaving 6 bases between the germline ends. Germline lookup yields CDR1 LNHDA and CDR2 SQIVND (reference sequence). The CDR3 sequence is CASSKHADTQYF. The CDR3, as DNA: TGTGCCAGTAGTAAACACGCAGATACGCAGTATTTT. Supplemented by reference TRBV19 and TRBJ2-3, the full variable domain reads DGGITQSPKYLFRKEGQNVTLSCEQNLNHDAMYWYRQDPGQGLRLIYYSQIVNDFQKGDIAEGYSVSREKKESFPLTVTSAQKNPTAFYLCASSKHADTQYFGPGTRLTVL.

The V and J genes are TRBV5-1 and TRBJ2-1; TRBD2 matches at 13 bases. Germline CDR1 and CDR2: SGHRS and YFSETQ. The CDR3 extends over 24 amino acids. The V and J ends lost 4 bases and 7 bases, in that order; junction bases with no gene match: 32. The CDR3 loop is CASSRPEARGPKLAGGPRFNEQFF. CDR3 nucleotide sequence: TGCGCCAGCAGCAGACCCGAGGCGAGGGGGCCTAAACTAGCGGGAGGGCCCCGGTTTAATGAGCAGTTCTTC.

The chain has TRBV9 and TRBJ2-3, with a weak D call TRBD1 (6 bases). CDR1 is SGDLS, CDR2 YYNGEE, per germline. Trimming removed 4 bases from V and 1 base from J, with 13 bases in between. The CDR3 is 15 residues long. The CDR3: CASSQGLVGTDTQYF. In DNA form, the CDR3 reads TGTGCCAGCAGCCAGGGGCTAGTCGGCACAGATACGCAGTATTTT.

The rearrangement joins TRBV18 to TRBJ2-2; D possibly corresponds to TRBD2 (6 bases). Germline V gene data show CDR1 as KGHSH and CDR2 as LQKENI. This CDR3 has 17 amino acids. V was cut by 2 bases and J by 2 bases, with 15 bases left in between. CDR3 in amino acids: CASSPRSGAENTGELFF. In DNA, the CDR3 is TGTGCCAGCTCACCAAGGTCGGGAGCGGAAAACACCGGGGAGCTGTTTTTT.

The chain employs TRBV6-7 and TRBJ1-3; TRBD1 matches 7 bases. TRBV6-7 is reported as an ORF; its role is uncertain. The CDR3 contains 19 residues. The V and J ends lost 7 bases and 6 bases, in that order; junction bases with no gene match: 24. The CDR3 sequence: CASINTGTEKNVRQNTIYF. CDR3 coding DNA: TGTGCCAGCATTAATACCGGGACAGAAAAAAATGTGCGTCAAAACACCATATATTTT.

V and J are TRBV6-5 and TRBJ1-1; D is uncertain. The CDR3 loop spans 12 amino acids. CDR1 MNHEY and CDR2 SVGAGI come from the germline V gene. Trimming took 8 bases from V and 1 from J, leaving 8 bases between them. In nucleotides, the CDR3 is TGTGCCAGCGGCATAAAGAACACTGAAGCTTTCTTT. Amino acids: CASGIKNTEAFF.

The rearrangement uses TRBV11-2 and TRBJ1-1, with 10 bases identical to TRBD1. The germline gives CDR1 SGHAT, CDR2 FQNNGV. After removal of 6 bases from V and 5 bases from J, the junction contained 6 bases not matched to a gene. The CDR3 is 14 amino acids. CDR3 amino acids: CASSSTGGGTEAFF. CDR3 in DNA: TGTGCCAGCAGTTCGACAGGGGGCGGAACTGAAGCTTTCTTT.

The chain couples TRBV24-1 to TRBJ2-1; 12 bases line up with TRBD2. CDR1 and CDR2 (germline): KGHDR, SFDVKD. V was pared by 5 bases and J by 2 bases, with 6 bases of the junction left unmatched. This CDR3 region has 17 residues. DNA of the CDR3: TGTGCCACCAGTGGACTAGCGGGAGTATGGACCTACAATGAGCAGTTCTTC. Amino acids: CATSGLAGVWTYNEQFF.

J is TRBJ1-2 and V is TRBV29-1, with 9 bases matching TRBD1. Germline loops: CDR1 SQVTM, CDR2 ANQGSEA. The V gene end was trimmed by 1 base and the J gene end by 8 bases; junction bases not matched to a gene: 5. The CDR3 has 13 amino acids. The CDR3 DNA is TGCAGCGTTGAAGTATGGGACAGGGAAGGCTACACCTTC. It is translated as CSVEVWDREGYTF.

The CDR3 sequence is CASSSGPGGEKLFF. The CDR3 DNA reads as TGTGCCAGCAGCTCCGGCCCGGGTGGAGAAAAACTGTTTTTT. V is TRBV5-6 and J is TRBJ1-4; no clear D. Trimming removed 3 bases at V and 8 bases at J, with 14 bases between. Germline values: CDR1 SGHDT, CDR2 YYEEEE. The CDR3 totals 14 residues.

The genes are TRBV15 and TRBJ1-5; tentative D call: TRBD1 (5 bases). The CDR3 is 15 residues long. Trimming removed 1 base at V and 6 bases at J, with 13 bases between. The germline V gene encodes CDR1 LNHNV and CDR2 YYDKDF (reference sequence). This chain's CDR3 is CATSRGGGASQPQHF. The CDR3 bases are TGTGCCACCAGCAGAGGGGGAGGGGCGAGTCAGCCCCAGCATTTT.

The CDR3 bases are TGTGCCAGCAGCTCCCCGGGGGGGCCGAACACTGAAGCTTTCTTT. It codes for CASSSPGGPNTEAFF. V is TRBV13 and J is TRBJ1-1; perhaps TRBD1 as D (6 bases). The CDR3 contains 15 residues. Germline V lookup: CDR1 PRHDT, CDR2 FYEKMQ (reference sequence). Trimming removed 4 bases from V and 1 base from J, with 13 bases in between.

V and J are TRBV29-1 and TRBJ1-2, with D possibly matching TRBD1 (5 bases). Looked up from germline, CDR1 is SQVTM and CDR2 is ANQGSEA. The V gene lost 1 base and the J gene lost 5 bases, with 23 bases spanning the gap. This CDR3 contains 17 residues. CDR3 sequence: CSVEGAGRFGFIYGYTF. DNA for the CDR3: TGCAGCGTTGAAGGGGCAGGGCGATTCGGATTTATATATGGCTACACCTTC.

J is TRBJ1-3 and V is TRBV11-1; D gene uncertain. Germline V gene sequence: CDR1 SGHAT, CDR2 FQDESV (reference sequence). Trimming removed 0 bases at V and 4 bases at J, with 7 bases between. CDR3 length equals 14 residues. The CDR3 sequence is CASSLAGFGNTIYF. The CDR3 DNA reads TGTGCCAGCAGCTTAGCCGGGTTCGGAAACACCATATATTTT.

The rearrangement joins TRBV6-2 or TRBV6-3 to TRBJ1-5; 10 bases are a match to TRBD1. The CDR3 sequence is 16 residues long. Unmatched junction bases numbered 6, after V lost 5 bases and J lost 2 bases. CDR1 and CDR2 from the germline V gene are MNHEY and SVGEGT. The CDR3 DNA is TGTGCCAGCAGTACCGACAGGGGGCCGCGCAATCAGCCCCAGCATTTT. Translating gives CASSTDRGPRNQPQHF.

This chain joins TRBV6-5 and TRBJ1-6; D ambiguous. Deletions cut 4 bases from V and 7 bases from J, with 8 bases between. CDR1 is MNHEY, CDR2 SVGAGI, per germline. This CDR3 comprises 13 residues. Here the CDR3 reads CASSSSRNSPLHF. The CDR3, as DNA: TGTGCCAGCAGTTCCTCTCGGAATTCACCCCTCCACTTT.

The V call is TRBV19, the J call TRBJ1-4, with D hard to call. Per germline, CDR1 LNHDA and CDR2 SQIVND (reference sequence). Trimming left V 0 bases short and J 4 bases short, with 6 bases between. This CDR3 is built from 14 residues. The CDR3 loop reads CASSIDPNNEKLFF. The CDR3 region has the DNA TGTGCCAGTAGTATAGATCCCAATAATGAAAAACTGTTTTTT.

This clone appeared a few times. The rearrangement uses TRBV6-5 and TRBJ1-5, with no clear D. V was trimmed by 4 bases and J by 0 bases, leaving 7 bases between them. Germline V CDR1 and CDR2: MNHEY, SVGAGI. This CDR3 is 14 amino acids long. The CDR3 DNA is TGTGCCAGCAGTTCCGGGAATAGCAATCAGCCCCAGCATTTT. Translation: CASSSGNSNQPQHF.

This clone was recorded once. V is TRBV6-5 and J is TRBJ1-2; tentative D call: TRBD1 (5 bases). Germline V lookup: CDR1 MNHEY, CDR2 SVGAGI. The V end was cut by 0 bases, the J end by 8 bases, with 13 bases between. This CDR3 is 14 amino acids long. As DNA, the CDR3 is TGTGCCAGCAGTTACTCGGGGACTCCTGAGGGCTACACCTTC. Translation gives CASSYSGTPEGYTF.

The chain couples TRBV3-1 (or the pseudogene TRBV3-2) to TRBJ1-1, with D perhaps TRBD1 (6 bases). The germline V gene has CDR1 LGHDT and CDR2 YNNKEL (reference sequence). V was clipped by 6 bases and J by 5 bases, with 13 bases between them. The CDR3 totals 13 residues. CDR3: CASRLQGGTEAFF. Written as DNA, the CDR3 is TGTGCCAGCAGACTACAAGGGGGAACTGAAGCTTTCTTT.

The chain couples TRBV5-6 to TRBJ1-1, with D uncertain. The germline V gene has CDR1 SGHDT and CDR2 YYEEEE. CDR3 length: 13 amino acids. V was cut by 4 bases and J by 0 bases, with 7 bases left in between. CDR3 amino acids: CASSGAVNTEAFF. The CDR3 DNA reads as TGTGCCAGCAGCGGAGCAGTGAACACTGAAGCTTTCTTT.

The rearrangement joins TRBV3-1 (or the pseudogene TRBV3-2) to TRBJ2-3; TRBD1 matches 8 bases. The CDR3 contains 12 residues. The V gene's germline CDR1 is LGHDT and CDR2 YNNKEL (reference sequence). V gave up 5 bases and J gave up 14 bases; unmatched junction bases: 9. DNA of the CDR3: TGTGCCAGCAGCTCTGGACAGGGTCGACGGTATTTT. Translated: CASSSGQGRRYF.

This rearrangement joins TRBV24-1 to TRBJ2-1; 8 bases line up with TRBD1. This CDR3 is built from 14 residues. The V and J ends lost 2 bases and 6 bases, in that order; junction bases with no gene match: 2. Per germline, CDR1 KGHDR and CDR2 SFDVKD. The CDR3 loop reads CATSDSGTGNEQFF. In nucleotides, the CDR3 is TGTGCCACCAGTGATTCCGGGACAGGCAATGAGCAGTTCTTC.

This clone showed up just a few times. The rearrangement joins TRBV30 to TRBJ1-2; 7 nucleotides align to TRBD1. V lost 5 bases to trimming and J lost 2 bases; unmatched junction nucleotides: 5. The CDR3 loop spans 13 amino acids. In germline, CDR1 is GTSNPN, CDR2 SVGIG (reference sequence). The DNA for the CDR3 is TGTGCCTGGGCCGGGACAGCCAACTATGGCTACACCTTC. Translation gives CAWAGTANYGYTF.

V and J are TRBV10-3 and TRBJ1-6; D not resolved. Per the germline V gene, CDR1 is ENHRY and CDR2 is SYGVKD. This CDR3 is 14 amino acids long. The V and J ends lost 7 bases and 8 bases respectively, with 15 bases between them. The chain's CDR3 is CAITRGGRDSPLHF. The CDR3 DNA sequence: TGTGCCATCACCCGAGGAGGACGGGATTCACCCCTCCACTTT.

The gene calls are TRBV7-9 and TRBJ2-1; the match to TRBD2 covers 8 bases. Germline values: CDR1 SEHNR, CDR2 FQNEAQ (reference sequence). This CDR3 has 17 amino acids. Losses at the gene ends were 4 bases for V and 5 bases for J; bases not matched to a gene: 13. The CDR3 region is CASSSPVKRELDNEQFF. CDR3 nucleotides: TGTGCCAGCAGCTCCCCCGTTAAGCGGGAGTTGGACAATGAGCAGTTCTTC.

This chain joins TRBV7-2 and TRBJ2-3; a weak D match, TRBD2 (6 bases). The V gene lost 5 bases and the J gene lost 6 bases, with 12 bases spanning the gap. Germline V gene data show CDR1 as SGHTA and CDR2 as FQGNSA. CDR3 length equals 13 residues. The CDR3 DNA reads TGTGCCAGCAGCCCATTGCTAGCGGATACGCAGTATTTT. Amino acids: CASSPLLADTQYF.

V gene TRBV6-5 combines with J gene TRBJ2-7, with TRBD1 identical over 9 bases. Germline CDR1 MNHEY, CDR2 SVGAGI. After removal of 6 bases from V and 0 bases from J, the junction contained 6 bases not matched to a gene. The length of the CDR3 is 15 residues. The CDR3 coding sequence is TGTGCCAGCAGGTTACGGACAGGGGCCTCCTACGAGCAGTACTTC. It is translated as CASRLRTGASYEQYF.

V is TRBV4-1 and J is TRBJ1-5; D gene uncertain. V lost 0 bases and J lost 6, with 6 bases in between. The CDR3 extends over 13 amino acids. The germline V gene encodes CDR1 MGHRA and CDR2 YSYEKL. The CDR3: CASSQDPSQPQHF. Written as DNA, the CDR3 is TGCGCCAGCAGCCAAGATCCCAGTCAGCCCCAGCATTTT.

The chain joins TRBV11-2 to TRBJ2-1, with TRBD1 matching over 12 bases. CDR1 is SGHAT and CDR2 is FQNNGV in the germline V gene. Losses at the gene ends were 3 bases for V and 7 bases for J; bases not matched to a gene: 4. The CDR3 contains 15 residues. The CDR3 sequence: CASSLGQGAGNEQFF. The CDR3 DNA sequence: TGTGCCAGCAGCTTGGGACAGGGGGCCGGGAATGAGCAGTTCTTC.

The rearrangement uses TRBV15 and TRBJ1-2, with 9 bases identical to TRBD1. J was trimmed by 2 bases and V by 3 bases; bases with no gene match: 7. The CDR3 is 16 residues long. Germline V CDR1 and CDR2: LNHNV, YYDKDF (reference sequence). The CDR3 sequence is CATSSPGQGRNYGYTF. CDR3 DNA sequence: TGTGCCACCAGCAGCCCGGGACAGGGACGAAACTATGGCTACACCTTC. Full variable domain (rest looked up from reference TRBV15 and TRBJ1-2): DAMVIQNPRYQVTQFGKPVTLSCSQTLNHNVMYWYQQKSSQAPKLLFHYYDKDFNNEADTPDNFQSRRPNTSFCFLDIRSPGLGDTAMYLCATSSPGQGRNYGYTFGSGTRLTVV.